The present T cell receptor (beta chain) was sequenced within a study of blood T cell repertoires in COVID-19. Repertoires were generated with immunoSEQ multiplex PCR, while TCRdb's copy carries only in-frame clones and drops some. The sample lists about 280,000 clones; about 88% were seen once. The ends lost 4 bases at V and 0 bases at J; junction bases unmatched: 4. The CDR3 totals 16 residues. CDR1 is SGHAT and CDR2 is FQNNGV in the germline V gene. The sequence came from a woman aged 60-75 years in a cohort exposed to, infected with or recovered from COVID-19 (not recorded which). This rearrangement joins TRBV11-2 to TRBJ2-1, with TRBD2 identical over 9 bases. The specimen was PBMCs or T cells enriched from blood (not recorded which). CDR3 coding DNA: TGTGCCAGCAGCTCAGAGACTAGCGGCTCCTACAATGAGCAGTTCTTC. This gives the protein CASSSETSGSYNEQFF.